A selection of T cell receptor beta chains follows, all from one sample in a study of monozygotic twins with inflammatory bowel disease. Reanalyzing the 5' RACE reads, TCRdb keeps one entry per CDR3 protein, without DNA. Its clone listing holds more than 300,000 distinct CDR3 sequences. Input material: blood. The receptors originated from a human donor with ulcerative colitis or Crohn's disease, or a healthy co-twin of an affected twin (not recorded which). The CDR3 runs from the conserved cysteine through the conserved F or W.

TRBV14	TRBJ2-3	CASSPGTGGVSDTQYF
TRBV5-6	TRBJ2-1	CASSSTGLGEFF
TRBV19	TRBJ2-1	CASSIVPAGQLFYNEQFF
TRBV27	TRBJ2-1	CASRPGWGRYEQFF
TRBV5-1	TRBJ2-2	CASGGTPPNTGELFF
TRBV5-1	TRBJ1-2	CASSNRANYGYTF
TRBV5-1	TRBJ2-3	CASSFGQGARTDTQYF
TRBV5-1	TRBJ2-7	CASSPAGLSYEQYF
TRBV7-2	TRBJ1-2	CASSLSPGQGLNYGYTF
TRBV12-5	TRBJ2-7	CASGLSAAAYEQYF
TRBV11-2	TRBJ2-1	CASSLSGNNEQFF
TRBV5-5	TRBJ2-1	CASSERQGSYNEQFF
TRBV5-1	TRBJ2-7	CASSLDSGGAYEQYF
TRBV29-1	TRBJ2-5	CSDAGAGTQETQYF
TRBV11-2	TRBJ2-2	CASSSQWAGELFF
TRBV19	TRBJ2-1	CASTGMVKDNYNEQFF
TRBV12-3/TRBV12-4	TRBJ2-2	CASNEDRANTGELFF
TRBV4-2	TRBJ1-1	CASSQKNRAVGTTVGTEAFF
TRBV29-1	TRBJ2-1	CSVGTRHEQFF
TRBV27	TRBJ2-7	CASSFGTGYTEQYF
TRBV5-1	TRBJ2-2	CASSLPRGGYRGQSGELFF
TRBV20-1	TRBJ1-2	CSAPNTGNNYGYTF
TRBV7-3	TRBJ1-5	CASSLRENQPQHF
TRBV20-1	TRBJ2-3	CSASSGGAGGGDTQYF
TRBV7-9	TRBJ2-7	CASSSLVGTYEQYF
TRBV10-3	TRBJ2-3	CAISPRGGTDTQYF
TRBV7-6	TRBJ2-1	CASNRLAVYNEQFF
TRBV12-3/TRBV12-4	TRBJ2-2	CASSPSVGGNANTGELFF
TRBV20-1	TRBJ2-1	CSALTHAGTGINNEQFF
TRBV4-2	TRBJ1-4	CASSQDGQGNEKLFF
TRBV19	TRBJ2-6	CASSIVGGAGGANVLTF
TRBV6-1	TRBJ2-1	CASSQQGARYNEQFF
TRBV12-3/TRBV12-4	TRBJ2-3	CASSSPDRLTDTQYF
TRBV20-1	TRBJ2-6	CSALTGAGANVLTF
TRBV7-2	TRBJ2-1	CASSPHLVGATYNEQFF
TRBV20-1	TRBJ2-2	CSARDRGTGRTGELFF
TRBV29-1	TRBJ1-1	CSVAPGQRGQAFF
TRBV3-1	TRBJ2-3	CASSPWTSGASSTDTQYF
TRBV15	TRBJ2-7	CATSRDWGLAGGVQSYEQYF
TRBV5-1	TRBJ2-3	CASSLGTESDTQYF
TRBV29-1	TRBJ2-7	CSVLQGKGYEQYF
TRBV2	TRBJ2-2	CASIPESNTGELFF
TRBV12-3/TRBV12-4	TRBJ1-6	CASLKGTGDSPLHF
TRBV9	TRBJ2-3	CASSDASGTRSSF
TRBV7-6	TRBJ2-7	CASSLVGLVSEQYF
TRBV6-1	TRBJ2-6	CASTRLALSGANVLTF
TRBV20-1	TRBJ2-7	CSARDLKLGPPYEQYF
TRBV12-3/TRBV12-4	TRBJ2-7	CASGTSLTYEQYF
TRBV9	TRBJ2-7	CASSPPSYSYEQYF
TRBV7-8	TRBJ1-2	CASSFLGGVGNYGYTF
TRBV24-1	TRBJ2-2	CATSDPGLNTGELFF
TRBV7-9	TRBJ2-2	CASSPQRGATNTGELFF
TRBV12-3/TRBV12-4	TRBJ2-2	CASSLFWKATDENTGELFF
TRBV29-1	TRBJ1-1	CSVEKQGIKDTEAFF